This passage covers 18 T cell receptor beta chains from one sample sequenced in a study of shared clonotypes between healthy human individuals. The repertoire was sequenced with immunoSEQ multiplex PCR; TCRdb's copy has only in-frame clones and lacks some. The top ten clones hold about 0.39% of a sample with some 2.4 million clones, roughly 93% of them seen once. Specimen: naive CD4+ T cells from PBMCs. Subset given: CD45RA+ positively selected. The receptors were gathered from a man aged 18 to 29 in good health. Some clones in this sample may be carry-over from other donors' samples.

The chain combines TRBV6-6 with TRBJ2-2; weak D call: TRBD2 (6 bases). Germline V CDR1 and CDR2: MNHNY, SVGAGI (reference sequence). V was trimmed by 6 bases and J by 4 bases, leaving 18 bases between them. CDR3 length: 16 amino acids. CDR3 nucleotides: TGTGCCAGCAGCCGAGGAGGACTCGGGGGCACCGGGGAGCTGTTTTTT. Amino acids: CASSRGGLGGTGELFF.

In the case of this clone: Distinct nucleotide sequences in the sample also encode this CDR3. V gene TRBV9 combines with J gene TRBJ2-3; TRBD1 aligns across 7 bases. The ends lost 5 bases at V and 0 bases at J; junction bases unmatched: 3. The CDR3 consists of 14 residues. Germline CDR1 SGDLS, CDR2 YYNGEE. CDR3 bases: TGTGCCAGCAGTGACAGGGCTAGCACAGATACGCAGTATTTT. Amino acid sequence: CASSDRASTDTQYF.

The chain links TRBV6-1 to TRBJ2-7, with D tentatively TRBD1 or TRBD2 (5 bases each). The CDR3 is 15 amino acids. V lost 4 bases, J lost 2 bases, and 15 bases lay in between. The V gene's germline CDR1 is MNHNS and CDR2 SASEGT. As DNA, the CDR3 is TGTGCCAGCAGTGGCCCCGGGGCCGGGGCCTACGAGCAGTACTTC. Translated, it gives CASSGPGAGAYEQYF.

A remark on this clone: Other nucleotide sequences in the sample specify the same CDR3. The J gene is TRBJ1-1, the V gene TRBV6-6; D is possibly TRBD1 (6 bases). V was clipped by 6 bases and J by 2 bases, with 10 bases between them. Germline V gene data show CDR1 as MNHNY and CDR2 as SVGAGI (reference sequence). There are 13 residues in the CDR3. The CDR3 loop is CASRNRVNTEAFF. The CDR3 region has the DNA TGTGCCAGCAGGAACAGGGTTAACACTGAAGCTTTCTTT.

The chain carries TRBV11-3 and TRBJ2-3; a weak D match, TRBD2 (5 bases). Germline V CDR1 and CDR2: SGHNT, YENEEA. Trimming cost V 1 base and J 2 bases, with 10 bases left between them. The CDR3 runs to 15 residues. The CDR3 spells CASSLGLSDTDTQYF. Written as DNA, the CDR3 is TGTGCCAGCAGCTTAGGGCTTAGCGACACAGATACGCAGTATTTT. Variable domain in full (rest from reference TRBV11-3 and TRBJ2-3): EAGVVQSPRYKIIEKKQPVAFWCNPISGHNTLYWYLQNLGQGPELLIRYENEEAVDDSQLPKDRFSAERLKGVDSTLKIQPAELGDSAVYLCASSLGLSDTDTQYFGPGTRLTVL.

The CDR3 protein is CASLKSANGDYGYTF. As DNA, the CDR3 is TGTGCCAGCCTAAAGTCTGCCAATGGGGACTATGGCTACACCTTC. The chain is built from TRBV19 and TRBJ1-2; no definite D call. Trimming removed 9 bases from V and 3 bases from J, with 20 bases in between. Germline assignment: CDR1 LNHDA and CDR2 SQIVND (reference sequence). The length of the CDR3 is 15 residues.

This clone was observed a single time. The chain uses TRBV14 and TRBJ2-1; 11 bases are shared with TRBD2. The CDR3 has 15 residues. Trimming at V came to 3 bases and at J to 3 bases, leaving 1 base not matched to a gene. CDR1 is SGHDN and CDR2 is FVKESK in the germline V gene. The DNA of the CDR3 is TGTGCCAGCAGCCAGGGGACTAGCGGCTACAATGAGCAGTTCTTC. It specifies CASSQGTSGYNEQFF. Based on the CDR3 plus reference TRBV14 and TRBJ2-1, the full variable domain is EAGVTQFPSHSVIEKGQTVTLRCDPISGHDNLYWYRRVMGKEIKFLLHFVKESKQDESGMPNNRFLAERTGGTYSTLKVQPAELEDSGVYFCASSQGTSGYNEQFFGPGTRLTVL.

V is TRBV9 and J is TRBJ2-7; the D is unclear. The CDR3 runs 13 residues. Trimming removed 3 bases from V and 4 bases from J, with 11 bases in between. Germline V gene sequence: CDR1 SGDLS, CDR2 YYNGEE. DNA for the CDR3: TGTGCCAGCAGCGCTACAGTTGGATACGAGCAGTACTTC. Translated: CASSATVGYEQYF. The whole variable domain, remainder taken from reference TRBV9 and TRBJ2-7, is DSGVTQTPKHLITATGQRVTLRCSPRSGDLSVYWYQQSLDQGLQFLIQYYNGEERAKGNILERFSAQQFPDLHSELNLSSLELGDSALYFCASSATVGYEQYFGPGTRLTVT.

This rearrangement joins TRBV2 to TRBJ2-7; 7 nucleotides line up with TRBD2. J lost 3 bases, V lost 4 bases, and 6 bases had no gene match. The V gene's germline CDR1 is SNHLY and CDR2 FYNNEI. The CDR3 runs to 14 residues. In nucleotides, the CDR3 is TGTGCCAGCAGTGGAGGACTAGGTTACTACGAGCAGTACTTC. Its protein product is CASSGGLGYYEQYF.

V and J are TRBV6-1 and TRBJ2-7; no clear D gene. The V gene's germline CDR1 is MNHNS and CDR2 SASEGT. Trimming pared 4 bases from V and 6 bases from J, leaving 13 bases between. This CDR3 has 13 residues. Here the CDR3 DNA reads TGTGCCAGCAGTGCCCTGAATCGGCTCGAGCAGTACTTC. Translation gives CASSALNRLEQYF.

V usage is TRBV5-1 and J usage is TRBJ2-1; D gene ambiguous. The CDR3 has 16 residues. Germline V gene sequence: CDR1 SGHRS, CDR2 YFSETQ. The germline V and J ends were trimmed by 8 bases and 5 bases, with 23 bases remaining between them. This CDR3 is CASKLLWFAVDNEQFF. CDR3 in DNA: TGCGCCAGTAAGCTTTTATGGTTCGCGGTTGACAATGAGCAGTTCTTC.

DNA of the CDR3: TGTGCCAGCAGCACCCAAACCTACGAGCAGTACTTC. This codes for CASSTQTYEQYF. The genes are TRBV5-4 and TRBJ2-7; no definite D call. The CDR3 has 12 amino acids. Germline V gene data show CDR1 as SGHNT and CDR2 as YYREEE (reference sequence). V lost 4 bases, J lost 2 bases, and 7 bases lay in between.

The chain joins TRBV10-3 to TRBJ2-5, with 13 bases lining up with TRBD2. V trimming: 8 bases; J trimming: 2 bases; junction bases outside the gene matches: 5. Germline V lookup: CDR1 ENHRY, CDR2 SYGVKD. The CDR3 runs 15 residues. CDR3 residues: CAIGGLAGDQETQYF. CDR3 coding DNA: TGTGCCATCGGAGGACTAGCGGGAGATCAAGAGACCCAGTACTTC.

CDR3 coding DNA: TGTGCCTGGAGTCATGGCAACGAGCAGTACTTC. This gives the protein CAWSHGNEQYF. J is TRBJ2-7 and V is TRBV30; D call uncertain. The germline V gene encodes CDR1 GTSNPN and CDR2 SVGIG (reference sequence). V shed 2 bases and J shed 5 bases, with 7 bases lying between them. This CDR3 spans 11 amino acids.

The chain combines TRBV7-8 with TRBJ2-7; D is ambiguous. V lost 2 bases to trimming and J lost 3 bases, with 14 bases between them. Germline assignment: CDR1 SGHVS and CDR2 FQNEAQ. CDR3 size: 15 residues. The CDR3 DNA follows: TGTGCCAGCAGCTTATATGGGGTAACAAGCTACGAGCAGTACTTC. This encodes CASSLYGVTSYEQYF.

The DNA of the CDR3 is TGTGCCAGCAGCCCCAGTCAAGCTGAAGAGACCCAGTACTTC. It encodes CASSPSQAEETQYF. The chain has TRBV6-5 and TRBJ2-5; D uncertain. The CDR3 is made up of 14 amino acids. Germline V gives CDR1 MNHEY, CDR2 SVGAGI. V shed 6 bases and J shed 3 bases, with 14 bases lying between them.

This chain uses TRBV7-8 with TRBJ1-2; D is unresolved. The CDR3 is 15 amino acids. Trimming shortened V by 5 bases and J by 1 base, and 14 bases separated the two germline ends. From germline, CDR1 is SGHVS and CDR2 FQNEAQ. CDR3 DNA sequence: TGTGCCAGCAGCACCGAACGGGTTTTTAACTATGGCTACACCTTC. Translation gives CASSTERVFNYGYTF.

The chain is built from TRBV7-9 and TRBJ2-1; 11 bases line up with TRBD2. The CDR3 covers 14 residues. CDR1 SEHNR and CDR2 FQNEAQ come from the germline V gene (reference sequence). Unmatched junction bases numbered 2, after V lost 5 bases and J lost 5 bases. The CDR3 protein is CASSTSGSNNEQFF. The CDR3 region has the DNA TGTGCCAGCAGCACTAGCGGGAGTAACAATGAGCAGTTCTTC.